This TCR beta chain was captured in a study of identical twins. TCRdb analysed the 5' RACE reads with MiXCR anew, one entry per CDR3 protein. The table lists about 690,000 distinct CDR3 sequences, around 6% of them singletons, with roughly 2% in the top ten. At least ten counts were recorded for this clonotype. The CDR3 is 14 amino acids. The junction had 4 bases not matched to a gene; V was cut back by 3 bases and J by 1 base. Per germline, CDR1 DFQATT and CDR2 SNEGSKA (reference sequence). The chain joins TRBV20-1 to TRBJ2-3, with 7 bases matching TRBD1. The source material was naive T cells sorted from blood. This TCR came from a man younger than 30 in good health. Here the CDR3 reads CSASRQGRTDTQYF. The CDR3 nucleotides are TGCAGTGCTAGCCGACAGGGCCGCACAGATACGCAGTATTTT.